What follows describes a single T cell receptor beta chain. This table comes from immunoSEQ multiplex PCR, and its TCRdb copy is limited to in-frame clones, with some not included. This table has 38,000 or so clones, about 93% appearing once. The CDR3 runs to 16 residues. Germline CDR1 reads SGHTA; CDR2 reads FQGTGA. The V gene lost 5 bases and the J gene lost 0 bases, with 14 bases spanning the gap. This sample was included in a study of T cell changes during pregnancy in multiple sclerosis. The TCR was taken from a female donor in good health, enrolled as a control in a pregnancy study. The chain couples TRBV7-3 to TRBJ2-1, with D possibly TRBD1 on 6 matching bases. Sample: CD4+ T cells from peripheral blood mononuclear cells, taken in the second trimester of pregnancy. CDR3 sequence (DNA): TGTGCCAGCAGCACGCAGGGGTCAAGCTCCTACAATGAGCAGTTCTTC. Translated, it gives CASSTQGSSSYNEQFF.